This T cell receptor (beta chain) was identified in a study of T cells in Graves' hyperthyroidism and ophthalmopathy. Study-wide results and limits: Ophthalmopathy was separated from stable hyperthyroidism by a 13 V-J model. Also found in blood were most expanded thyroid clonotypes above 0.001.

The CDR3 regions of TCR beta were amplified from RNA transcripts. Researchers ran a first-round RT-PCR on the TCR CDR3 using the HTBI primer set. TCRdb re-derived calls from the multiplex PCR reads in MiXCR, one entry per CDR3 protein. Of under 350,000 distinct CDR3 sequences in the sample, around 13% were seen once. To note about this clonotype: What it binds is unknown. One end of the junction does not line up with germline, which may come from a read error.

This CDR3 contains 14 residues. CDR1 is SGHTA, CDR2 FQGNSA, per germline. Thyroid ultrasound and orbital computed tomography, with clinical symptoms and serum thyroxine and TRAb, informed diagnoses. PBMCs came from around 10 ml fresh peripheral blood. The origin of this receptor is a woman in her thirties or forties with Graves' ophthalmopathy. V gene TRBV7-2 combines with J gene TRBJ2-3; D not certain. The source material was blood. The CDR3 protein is CASTSTSPADTRYF. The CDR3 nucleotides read TGTGCCAGCACTAGTACGAGTCCCGCAGATACGCGGTATTTT.